This TCR beta chain was identified in a study of T cell changes during pregnancy in multiple sclerosis. The V end was cut by 7 bases, the J end by 3 bases, with 7 bases between. This CDR3 is 11 amino acids long. The germline gives CDR1 MNHNS, CDR2 SASEGT. TCRdb keeps only in-frame clones here, not all; method: immunoSEQ multiplex PCR. The sample comprises 100,000 or so clones, over 85% of which are singletons, and around 4.5% rests with the top ten. This TCR was sampled from a female donor with multiple sclerosis, enrolled in a pregnancy study. Sequencing was performed on peripheral blood, taken in the first trimester of pregnancy. This chain connects TRBV6-1 to TRBJ2-7; TRBD2 is a possible D gene (6 bases). CDR3 sequence reads: CASNGGYEQYF. As DNA, the CDR3 is TGTGCCAGCAACGGGGGCTACGAGCAGTACTTC.